The T cell receptor (beta chain) under discussion was sequenced for a study of beta chain features in type 1 diabetes. A word on this clone: What it binds is not known.

The CDR3 contains 14 residues. Germline assignment: CDR1 ENHRY and CDR2 SYGVKD. Between the trimmed V and J ends, which lost 2 bases and 3 bases, there was a span of 5 bases. Study-level points and caveats: Patients' naive, central memory and regulatory TCRB repertoires appeared more alike than those of healthy donors. Shorter TCRB CDR3s, moderately but significantly so, were found in Type 1 diabetes patients in all four CD4+ subsets.

The investigators reverse transcribed all of the isolated RNA, so they sequenced expressed TCRB transcripts. The data were produced by immunoSEQ multiplex PCR, yet TCRdb's version contains in-frame clones alone and is incomplete. This table has 680,000 or so clones, roughly an eighth appearing once. The collection from each donor was one heparinised blood draw averaging around 100 mL. Sorting of CD4+ naive, central memory, regulatory and stem cell-like memory cells was performed via CD45RO/CCR7/CD25/CD127/CD95/CD27. The chain couples TRBV10-3 to TRBJ1-6; no firm D call. Input material: naive CD4+ T cells from blood. The TCR sequence derives from a man younger than 35 with type 1 diabetes. The CDR3 is CAISEDLYNSPLHF. In DNA, the CDR3 is TGTGCCATCAGTGAGGATCTCTATAATTCACCCCTCCACTTT.